The rows below give T cell receptor beta chains drawn from one sample of a study of a mutant IDH1 vaccine in newly diagnosed glioma. Sequencing was performed with immunoSEQ multiplex PCR; in TCRdb, only in-frame clones are kept and a portion is missing. Seen here are about 34,000 clones, over 60% observed once, and the top ten hold around 9.5%. The input for sequencing was peripheral blood mononuclear cells (PBMCs), taken from a glioma patient treated with radiotherapy, temozolomide or both. The receptors come from a man aged 50 to 60 with glioma. Some clones in this sample may be carry-over from other donors' samples. CDR3s include the opening cysteine and the closing phenylalanine or tryptophan. A D gene is named only where the DNA matches it firmly. A clone size is listed for some rows: how often the clone was seen (once, few, many), or a class if it is expanded.

TRBD1,.,TRBV5-1,TRBJ1-2,CASSFSGGNYGYTF,TGCGCCAGCAGCTTCTCAGGGGGTAACTATGGCTACACCTTC
TRBD1,few,TRBV7-6,TRBJ2-2,CASSFVGTDSNTGELFF,TGTGCCAGCAGCTTCGTCGGGACAGACTCTAACACCGGGGAGCTGTTTTTT
.,.,TRBV2,TRBJ2-1,CASRNGGLNNEQFF,TGTGCCAGCAGAAACGGGGGCCTTAACAATGAGCAGTTCTTC
.,.,TRBV28,TRBJ2-7,CASRPSWDVTYEQYF,TGTGCCAGCAGGCCATCCTGGGACGTCACCTACGAGCAGTACTTC
.,.,TRBV9,TRBJ2-1,CASSVGHRSSYNEQFF,TGTGCCAGCAGCGTAGGTCACAGGAGCTCCTACAATGAGCAGTTCTTC
.,.,TRBV6-5,TRBJ2-7,CASSGPRSYEQYF,TGTGCCAGCAGCGGGCCCCGTTCTTACGAGCAGTACTTC
TRBD1,.,TRBV18,TRBJ2-7,CASSPGTGSPEQYF,TGTGCCAGCTCACCCGGGACAGGGTCACCCGAGCAGTACTTC
TRBD1,.,TRBV9,TRBJ1-5,CASSGGQGFSQPQHF,TGTGCCAGCAGCGGCGGACAGGGGTTTTCTCAGCCCCAGCATTTT
.,.,TRBV19,TRBJ1-5,CASADLLVNQPQHF,TGTGCCAGTGCGGACCTACTAGTAAATCAGCCCCAGCATTTT
.,.,TRBV7-8,TRBJ1-2,CASSPSGVYGYTF,TGTGCCAGCAGCCCCTCGGGAGTTTATGGCTACACCTTC
TRBD1,.,TRBV6-6,TRBJ2-7,CASISLGQNYEQYF,TGTGCCAGCATTTCCCTGGGACAGAACTACGAGCAGTACTTC
.,.,TRBV29-1,TRBJ2-7,CSVYGHSRGEQYF,TGCAGCGTTTACGGACACTCACGGGGGGAGCAGTACTTC
TRBD2,.,TRBV19,TRBJ2-1,CASSISSGASSYNEQFF,TGTGCCAGTAGTATCTCTAGCGGGGCGAGCTCCTACAATGAGCAGTTCTTC
.,.,TRBV2,TRBJ1-2,CASSPRAEGYTF,TGTGCCAGCAGTCCCCGGGCAGAAGGCTACACCTTC
.,.,TRBV18,TRBJ2-7,CASSPPGFSYEQYF,TGTGCCAGCTCACCACCGGGATTCAGTTATGAGCAGTACTTC
TRBD1,.,TRBV19,TRBJ1-5,CASSIQGAMVMPQHF,TGTGCCAGTAGTATCCAGGGGGCCATGGTGATGCCCCAGCATTTT
TRBD1,few,TRBV6-1,TRBJ1-1,CASCYAGTANTEAFF,TGTGCCAGCTGCTACGCCGGGACAGCCAACACTGAAGCTTTCTTT
TRBD1,.,TRBV6-5,TRBJ2-1,CASTPGTGMFF,TGTGCCAGCACACCCGGGACAGGGATGTTCTTC
.,.,TRBV2,TRBJ1-5,CASSERGRNQPQHF,TGTGCCAGCAGTGAGAGAGGTCGGAATCAGCCCCAGCATTTT
TRBD2,.,TRBV7-2,TRBJ2-5,CASSLGTSGGSRLAQYF,TGTGCCAGCAGCCTCGGGACTAGCGGGGGATCCAGATTGGCCCAGTACTTC
TRBD1,.,TRBV2,TRBJ1-5,CASRGTANQPQHF,TGTGCCAGCAGGGGGACAGCTAATCAGCCCCAGCATTTT
.,.,TRBV19,TRBJ2-1,CATRTPSLSLDHNEQFF,TGTGCCACTAGGACACCTTCTTTATCCTTGGACCACAATGAGCAGTTCTTC